This T cell receptor beta chain was sequenced during a study of blood T cell repertoires in COVID-19. Study information: Spain, Italy and the United States supplied samples that represented acute and convalescent COVID-19. PBMCs, B-cell-depleted T cells, or T cells provided the cDNA or gDNA that made up the material.

This CDR3 region has 17 residues. Germline loops: CDR1 SGHRS, CDR2 YFSETQ. The junction had 16 bases not matched to a gene; V was cut back by 3 bases and J by 6 bases. A Seattle source enrolled patients during active infection and followed them longitudinally. Original handling: For nucleated cells, counts were estimated from reference gene primer amplification. Measured with immunoSEQ multiplex PCR; TCRdb has only the in-frame clones, and not every one. V, J and clone size reflect that table, while D and trimming were determined from the DNA. Of about 250,000 clones listed, roughly 88% are singletons.

The chain has TRBV5-1 and TRBJ1-2, with TRBD1 identical over 8 bases. The source of this sequence is a human donor with COVID-19, enrolled during active disease. The donor label of this sample is uncertain. The sequencing input was peripheral blood. This CDR3 reads CASSYSGQGGVGDGYTF. In DNA form, the CDR3 reads TGCGCCAGCAGCTACTCTGGACAGGGCGGGGTTGGAGATGGCTACACCTTC.